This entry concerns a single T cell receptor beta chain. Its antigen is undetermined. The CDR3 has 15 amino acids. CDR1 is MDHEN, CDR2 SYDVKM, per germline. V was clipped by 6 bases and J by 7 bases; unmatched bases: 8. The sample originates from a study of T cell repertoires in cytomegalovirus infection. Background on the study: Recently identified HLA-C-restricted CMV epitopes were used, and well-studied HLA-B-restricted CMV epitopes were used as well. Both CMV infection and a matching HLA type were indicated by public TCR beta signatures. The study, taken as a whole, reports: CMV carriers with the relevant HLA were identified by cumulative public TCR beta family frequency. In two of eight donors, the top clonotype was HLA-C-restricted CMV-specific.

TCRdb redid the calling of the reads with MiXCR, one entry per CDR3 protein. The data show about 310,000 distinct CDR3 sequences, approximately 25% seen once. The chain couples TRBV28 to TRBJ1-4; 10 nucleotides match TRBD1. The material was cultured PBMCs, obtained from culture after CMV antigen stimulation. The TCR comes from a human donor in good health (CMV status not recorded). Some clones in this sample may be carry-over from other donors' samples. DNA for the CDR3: TGTGCCAGCAGGCCCCCGGGACAGGGGCGTGAAAAACTGTTTTTT. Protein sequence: CASRPPGQGREKLFF.